This entry features one T cell receptor beta chain sequence. The V gene lost 2 bases and the J gene lost 4 bases, with 12 bases spanning the gap. CDR1 is MNHNS and CDR2 is SASEGT in the germline V gene. The CDR3 totals 14 residues. Clones were read by immunoSEQ multiplex PCR, and TCRdb kept only the in-frame ones, dropping some. The sample holds fewer than 200,000 clones; about four fifths are singletons and the top ten take about 6.9%. This specimen comes from a study of blood T cell repertoires in COVID-19. The clonotype comes from a man between 60 and 70 years old with acute or convalescent COVID-19. Sequenced sample: peripheral blood. The chain couples TRBV6-1 to TRBJ2-7; perhaps TRBD1 as D (6 bases). As DNA, the CDR3 is TGTGCCAGCAGTGAAAAGGGACACGTATACGAGCAGTACTTC. It yields the protein CASSEKGHVYEQYF.